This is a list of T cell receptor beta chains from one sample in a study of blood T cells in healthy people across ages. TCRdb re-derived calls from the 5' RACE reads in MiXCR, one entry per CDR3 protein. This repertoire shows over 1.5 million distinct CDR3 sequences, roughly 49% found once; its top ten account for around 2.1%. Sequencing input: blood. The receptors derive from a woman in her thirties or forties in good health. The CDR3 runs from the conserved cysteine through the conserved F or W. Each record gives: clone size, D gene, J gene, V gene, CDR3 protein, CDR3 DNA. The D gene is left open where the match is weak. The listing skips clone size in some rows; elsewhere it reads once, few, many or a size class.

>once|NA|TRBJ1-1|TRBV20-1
CGARDIGTTEAFF
TGCGGTGCTAGAGATATTGGAACTACTGAAGCTTTCTTT
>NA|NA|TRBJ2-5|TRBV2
CASSGQGGVQETQYF
TGTGCCAGCAGTGGACAAGGGGGAGTACAAGAGACCCAGTACTTC
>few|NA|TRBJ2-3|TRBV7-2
CASSLGVVTQYF
TGTGCCAGCAGCTTAGGAGTAGTAACGCAGTATTTT
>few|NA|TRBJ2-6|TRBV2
CASRADSDGANVLTF
TGTGCCAGCAGGGCTGACAGCGATGGGGCCAACGTCCTGACTTTC
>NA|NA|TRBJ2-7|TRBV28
CASSQTGSNIRYF
TGTGCCAGCAGCCAAACAGGGTCAAACATTCGGTACTTC
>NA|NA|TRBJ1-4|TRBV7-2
CASSFLSGGTNEKLFF
TGTGCCAGCAGCTTCCTTTCCGGGGGGACTAATGAAAAACTGTTTTTT
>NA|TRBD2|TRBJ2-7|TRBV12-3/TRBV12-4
CASSHPSGGTYEQYF
TGTGCCAGCAGTCATCCTAGCGGGGGGACCTACGAGCAGTACTTC
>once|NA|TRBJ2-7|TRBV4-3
CASSRARTPLDEQYF
TGCGCCAGCAGCCGAGCCCGGACGCCCCTTGACGAGCAGTACTTC
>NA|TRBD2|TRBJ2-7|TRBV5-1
CASSLVSSGGSYNEQYF
TGCGCCAGCAGCTTGGTTAGTAGCGGGGGCTCCTACAATGAGCAGTACTTC
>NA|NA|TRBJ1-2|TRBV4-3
CASSQLQGRLNGYTF
TGCGCCAGCAGCCAACTTCAGGGGAGACTTAATGGCTACACCTTC
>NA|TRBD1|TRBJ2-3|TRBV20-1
CSARRDSSTDTQYF
TGCAGTGCTCGCCGGGACAGTAGCACAGATACGCAGTATTTT
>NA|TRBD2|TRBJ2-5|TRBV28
CASSLPSGMSQETQYF
TGTGCCAGCAGTCTGCCTAGCGGGATGAGTCAAGAGACCCAGTACTTC
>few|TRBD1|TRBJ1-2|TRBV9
CASSVALGQKMYGYTF
TGTGCCAGCAGCGTAGCTTTGGGACAGAAAATGTATGGCTACACCTTC
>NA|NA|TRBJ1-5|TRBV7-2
CASSQRSAGNQPQHF
TGTGCCAGCAGCCAAAGGTCGGCGGGCAATCAGCCCCAGCATTTT
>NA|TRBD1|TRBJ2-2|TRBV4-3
CASSHQGASNTGELFF
TGCGCCAGCAGCCACCAGGGGGCTTCGAACACCGGGGAGCTGTTTTTT
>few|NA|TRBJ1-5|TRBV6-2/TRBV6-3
CASSYSRGGLNNQPQHF
TGTGCCAGCAGTTACTCGAGAGGGGGGCTAAACAATCAGCCCCAGCATTTT
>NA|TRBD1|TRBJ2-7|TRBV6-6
CASSLPGQGENEQYF
TGTGCCAGCAGCCTACCGGGACAGGGGGAGAACGAGCAGTACTTC
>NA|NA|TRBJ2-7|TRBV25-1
CASRPEGRLPRYEQYF
TGTGCCAGCAGACCGGAGGGCAGACTACCGCGGTACGAGCAGTACTTC
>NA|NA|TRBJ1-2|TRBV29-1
CSVSGGTGGYTF
TGCAGCGTATCGGGGGGGACGGGCGGCTACACCTTC
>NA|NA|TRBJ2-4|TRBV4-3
CASSLPPRLAIAKNIQYF
TGCGCCAGCAGCCTACCTCCGAGGCTAGCGATTGCCAAAAACATTCAGTACTTC
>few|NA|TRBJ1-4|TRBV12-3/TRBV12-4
CASSSTEKLFF
TGTGCCAGCAGTTCGACTGAAAAACTGTTTTTT
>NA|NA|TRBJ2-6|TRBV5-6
CASSLGSTGNSGANVLTF
TGTGCCAGCAGCTTGGGATCCACAGGAAACTCTGGGGCCAACGTCCTGACTTTC
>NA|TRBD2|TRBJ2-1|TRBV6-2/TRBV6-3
CASSYSLSRGTYNEQFF
TGTGCCAGCAGTTACTCATTATCGCGGGGGACTTACAATGAGCAGTTCTTC
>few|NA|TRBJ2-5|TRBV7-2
CASSLAEGWGEQYF
TGTGCCAGCAGCTTAGCTGAGGGTTGGGGAGAGCAGTACTTC
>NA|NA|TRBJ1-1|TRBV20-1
CSSRKTGRNTEAFF
TGCAGTTCGAGAAAAACAGGGAGGAACACTGAAGCTTTCTTT
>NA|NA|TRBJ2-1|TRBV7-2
CASSAGLTGTTEQFF
TGTGCCAGCAGCGCGGGCCTAACGGGAACCACTGAGCAGTTCTTC
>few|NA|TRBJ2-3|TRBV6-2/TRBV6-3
CASSRPGPQTDTQYF
TGTGCCAGCAGCAGACCGGGCCCTCAAACAGATACGCAGTATTTT
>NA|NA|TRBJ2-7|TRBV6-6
CASSYEGGIYEQYF
TGTGCCAGCAGTTACGAGGGGGGTATCTACGAGCAGTACTTC
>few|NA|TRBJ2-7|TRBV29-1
CSASGRGLYEQYF
TGCAGCGCCTCCGGGAGGGGGCTCTACGAGCAGTACTTC
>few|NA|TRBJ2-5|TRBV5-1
CASSIRDRETQYF
TGCGCCAGCAGCATCCGGGACCGCGAGACCCAGTACTTC
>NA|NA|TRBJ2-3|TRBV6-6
CASSYASGVADTQYF
TGTGCCAGCAGTTACGCCTCGGGGGTGGCAGATACGCAGTATTTT
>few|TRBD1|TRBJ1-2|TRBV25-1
CASSPSTGSGYTF
TGTGCCAGCAGCCCATCGACAGGGAGTGGCTACACCTTC
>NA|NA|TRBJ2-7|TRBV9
CASSEGDGDEQYF
TGTGCCAGCAGCGAGGGGGATGGGGACGAGCAGTACTTC
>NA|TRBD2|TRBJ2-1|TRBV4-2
CASSRSLGGGSYNEQFF
TGTGCCAGCAGCCGAAGTCTGGGCGGGGGGTCCTACAATGAGCAGTTCTTC
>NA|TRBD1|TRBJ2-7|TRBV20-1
CSAPRDRDYEQYF
TGCAGTGCTCCCCGTGACAGGGACTACGAGCAGTACTTC
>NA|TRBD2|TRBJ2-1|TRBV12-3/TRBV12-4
CASSSSGGDVQFF
TGTGCCAGCAGTTCTAGCGGGGGAGACGTGCAGTTCTTC
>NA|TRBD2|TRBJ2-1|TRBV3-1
CASSHSPSGYNEQFF
TGTGCCAGCAGCCACTCTCCTAGCGGCTACAATGAGCAGTTCTTC
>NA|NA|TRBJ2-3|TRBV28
CAIANPGTDTQYF
TGTGCCATCGCAAACCCGGGCACAGATACGCAGTATTTT
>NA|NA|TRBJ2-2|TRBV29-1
CSVATGELFF
TGCAGCGTAGCAACCGGGGAGCTGTTTTTT
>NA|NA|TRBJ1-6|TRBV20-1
CSASATAPLHF
TGCAGTGCTAGTGCTACGGCACCCCTCCACTTT
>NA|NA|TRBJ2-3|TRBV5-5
CASYNPGVLGTQYF
TGTGCCAGCTATAATCCCGGAGTCCTAGGTACGCAGTATTTT
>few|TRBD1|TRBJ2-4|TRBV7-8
CASSLSTGEDIQYF
TGTGCCAGCAGCTTATCGACAGGGGAGGACATTCAGTACTTC
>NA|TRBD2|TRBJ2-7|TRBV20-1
CSSRLAGSSEQYF
TGCAGTTCCAGACTAGCGGGGTCGAGCGAGCAGTACTTC
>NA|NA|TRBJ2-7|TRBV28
CASSLHRLYEQYF
TGTGCCAGCAGCCTTCATCGCCTCTACGAGCAGTACTTC
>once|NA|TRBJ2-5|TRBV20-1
CSARTVGQGQETQYF
TGCAGTGCCAGAACGGTCGGGCAGGGCCAAGAGACCCAGTACTTC
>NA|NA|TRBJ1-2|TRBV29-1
CSVVEGWYGYTF
TGCAGCGTTGTGGAGGGGTGGTATGGCTACACCTTC
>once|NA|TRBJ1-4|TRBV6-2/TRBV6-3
CASSYFEKLFF
TGTGCCAGCAGCTACTTTGAAAAACTGTTTTTT
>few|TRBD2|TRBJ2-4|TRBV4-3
CASSQDGNGGGEQYF
TGCGCCAGCAGCCAAGACGGCAACGGGGGAGGGGAGCAGTACTTC
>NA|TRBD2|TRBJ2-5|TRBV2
CASTATSGAFQETQYF
TGTGCCAGCACTGCGACTAGCGGGGCTTTCCAAGAGACCCAGTACTTC
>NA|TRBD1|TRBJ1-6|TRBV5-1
CASRDRGLDDSPLHF
TGCGCCAGCAGGGACAGGGGGCTCGACGATTCACCCCTCCACTTT
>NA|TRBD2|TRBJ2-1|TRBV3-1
CASSQGTSFHNEQFF
TGTGCCAGCAGCCAAGGGACTAGCTTCCACAATGAGCAGTTCTTC
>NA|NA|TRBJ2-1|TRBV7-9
CASSLLGNDNEQFF
TGTGCCAGCAGCTTACTGGGGAATGACAATGAGCAGTTCTTC
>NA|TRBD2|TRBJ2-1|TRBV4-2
CASSPSSGGVYEQFF
TGTGCCAGCAGCCCCTCTAGCGGGGGGGTTTATGAGCAGTTCTTC
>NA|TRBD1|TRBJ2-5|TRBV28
CASSLGDRIETQYF
TGTGCCAGCAGTTTGGGGGACAGAATAGAGACCCAGTACTTC
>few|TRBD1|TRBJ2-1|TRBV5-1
CASVDRESYNEQFF
TGCGCCAGCGTTGACAGGGAGTCCTACAATGAGCAGTTCTTC
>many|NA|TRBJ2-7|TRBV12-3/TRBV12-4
CASSPPPSYEQYF
TGTGCCAGCAGCCCGCCTCCGAGCTACGAGCAGTACTTC
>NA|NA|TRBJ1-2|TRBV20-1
CSGETAERVYGYTF
TGCAGTGGGGAGACAGCAGAGAGAGTCTATGGCTACACCTTC
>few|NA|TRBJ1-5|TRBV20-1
CSAREGRALSNQPQHF
TGCAGTGCTAGAGAGGGACGGGCTTTAAGCAATCAGCCCCAGCATTTT
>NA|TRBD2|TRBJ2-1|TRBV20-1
CSVRSGTFYNEQFF
TGCAGTGTCAGAAGCGGGACCTTCTACAATGAGCAGTTCTTC
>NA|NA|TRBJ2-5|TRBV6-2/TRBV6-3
CASSYSGTAASTQYF
TGTGCCAGCAGTTACTCCGGGACGGCTGCTTCCACCCAGTACTTC